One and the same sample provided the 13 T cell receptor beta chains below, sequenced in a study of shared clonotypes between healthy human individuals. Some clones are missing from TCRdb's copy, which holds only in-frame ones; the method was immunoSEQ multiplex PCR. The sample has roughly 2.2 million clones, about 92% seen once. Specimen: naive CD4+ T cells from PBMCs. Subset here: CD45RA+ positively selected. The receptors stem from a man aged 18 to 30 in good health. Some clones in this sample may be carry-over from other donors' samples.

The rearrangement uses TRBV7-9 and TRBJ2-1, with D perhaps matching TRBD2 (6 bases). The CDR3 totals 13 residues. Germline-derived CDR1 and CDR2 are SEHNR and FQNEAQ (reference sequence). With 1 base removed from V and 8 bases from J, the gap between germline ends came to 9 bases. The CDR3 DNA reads TGTGCCAGCAGCTTAGGCAGGGACTATGAGCAGTTCTTC. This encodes CASSLGRDYEQFF.

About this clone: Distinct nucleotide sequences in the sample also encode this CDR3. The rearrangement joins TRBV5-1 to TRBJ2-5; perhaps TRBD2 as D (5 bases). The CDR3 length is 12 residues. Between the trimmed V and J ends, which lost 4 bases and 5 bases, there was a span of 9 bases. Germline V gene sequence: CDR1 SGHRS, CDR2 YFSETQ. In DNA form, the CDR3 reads TGCGCCAGCAGCCCTCCGGGGGAGACCCAGTACTTC. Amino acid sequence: CASSPPGETQYF.

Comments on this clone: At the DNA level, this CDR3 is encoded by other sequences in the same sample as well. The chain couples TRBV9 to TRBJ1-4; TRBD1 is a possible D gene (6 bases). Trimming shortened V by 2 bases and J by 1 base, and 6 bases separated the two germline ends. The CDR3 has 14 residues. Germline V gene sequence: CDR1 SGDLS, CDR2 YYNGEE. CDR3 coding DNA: TGTGCCAGCAGCGTGACAGGAACTAATGAAAAACTGTTTTTT. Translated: CASSVTGTNEKLFF.

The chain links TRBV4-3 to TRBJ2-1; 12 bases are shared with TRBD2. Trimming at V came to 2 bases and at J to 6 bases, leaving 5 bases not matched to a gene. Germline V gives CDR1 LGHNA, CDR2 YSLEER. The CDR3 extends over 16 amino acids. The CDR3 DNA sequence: TGCGCCAGCAGCCAAATGACTAGCGGGAGTTCCAATGAGCAGTTCTTC. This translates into CASSQMTSGSSNEQFF.

In DNA form, the CDR3 reads TGTGCCAGTAGAAGAAAGACGACTAGCGGGAGTAGGATCGATACGCAGTATTTT. This sequence encodes CASRRKTTSGSRIDTQYF. The chain is built from TRBV19 and TRBJ2-3, with 12 bases matching TRBD2. The trim removed 6 bases at V and 6 bases at J, leaving 16 bases unmatched. Germline CDR1 LNHDA, CDR2 SQIVND (reference sequence). The CDR3 consists of 18 residues.

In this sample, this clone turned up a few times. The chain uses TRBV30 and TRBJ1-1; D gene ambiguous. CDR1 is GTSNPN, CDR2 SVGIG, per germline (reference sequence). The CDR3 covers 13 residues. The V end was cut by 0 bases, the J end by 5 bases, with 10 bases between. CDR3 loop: CAWSVIVGTEAFF. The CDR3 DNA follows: TGTGCCTGGAGTGTAATTGTGGGGACTGAAGCTTTCTTT.

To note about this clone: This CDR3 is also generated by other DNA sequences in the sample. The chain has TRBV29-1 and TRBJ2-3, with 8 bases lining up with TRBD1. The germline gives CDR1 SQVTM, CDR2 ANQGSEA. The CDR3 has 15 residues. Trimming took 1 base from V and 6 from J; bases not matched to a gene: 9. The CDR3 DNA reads TGCAGCGTTGAAGGGGGTCAGGGGGCTCGGGATACGCAGTATTTT. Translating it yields CSVEGGQGARDTQYF.

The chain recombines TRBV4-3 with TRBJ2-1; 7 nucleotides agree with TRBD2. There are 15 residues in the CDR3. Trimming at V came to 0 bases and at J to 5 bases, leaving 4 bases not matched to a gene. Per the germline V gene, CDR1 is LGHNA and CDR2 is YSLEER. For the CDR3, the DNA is TGCGCCAGCAGCCAAGAGACTAGCCCGAACAATGAGCAGTTCTTC. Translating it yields CASSQETSPNNEQFF.

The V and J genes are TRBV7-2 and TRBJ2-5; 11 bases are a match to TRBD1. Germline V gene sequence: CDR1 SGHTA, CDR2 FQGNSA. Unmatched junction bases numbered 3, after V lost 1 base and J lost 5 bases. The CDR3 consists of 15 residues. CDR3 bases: TGTGCCAGCAGCTTAGATGGGACAGGGGGGGAGACCCAGTACTTC. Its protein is CASSLDGTGGETQYF.

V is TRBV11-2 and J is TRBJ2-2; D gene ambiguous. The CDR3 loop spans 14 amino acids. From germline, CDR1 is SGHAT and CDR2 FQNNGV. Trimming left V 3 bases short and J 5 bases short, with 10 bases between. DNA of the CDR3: TGTGCCAGCAGCTTTACGGCTCCTACCGGGGAGCTGTTTTTT. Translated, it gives CASSFTAPTGELFF. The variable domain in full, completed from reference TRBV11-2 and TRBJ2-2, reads EAGVAQSPRYKIIEKRQSVAFWCNPISGHATLYWYQQILGQGPKLLIQFQNNGVVDDSQLPKDRFSAERLKGVDSTLKIQPAKLEDSAVYLCASSFTAPTGELFFGEGSRLTVL.

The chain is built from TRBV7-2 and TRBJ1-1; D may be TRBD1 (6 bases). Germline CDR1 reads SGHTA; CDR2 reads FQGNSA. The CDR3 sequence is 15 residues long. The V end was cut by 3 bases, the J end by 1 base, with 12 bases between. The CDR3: CASSLRGQPNTEAFF. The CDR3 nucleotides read TGTGCCAGCAGCTTGAGAGGACAGCCGAACACTGAAGCTTTCTTT. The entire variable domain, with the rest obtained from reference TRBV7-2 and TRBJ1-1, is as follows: GAGVSQSPSNKVTEKGKDVELRCDPISGHTALYWYRQSLGQGLEFLIYFQGNSAPDKSGLPSDRFSAERTGGSVSTLTIQRTQQEDSAVYLCASSLRGQPNTEAFFGQGTRLTVV.

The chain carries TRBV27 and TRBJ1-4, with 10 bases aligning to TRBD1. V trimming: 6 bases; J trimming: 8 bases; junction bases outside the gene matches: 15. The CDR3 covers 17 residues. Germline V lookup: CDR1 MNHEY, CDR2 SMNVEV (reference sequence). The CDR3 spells CASSSDRGRMVGEKLFF. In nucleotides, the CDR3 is TGTGCCAGCAGCTCTGACAGGGGGCGAATGGTAGGCGAAAAACTGTTTTTT.

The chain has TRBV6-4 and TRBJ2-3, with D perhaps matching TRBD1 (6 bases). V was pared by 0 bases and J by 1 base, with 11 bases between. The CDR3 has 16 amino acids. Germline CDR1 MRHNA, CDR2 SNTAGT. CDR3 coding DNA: TGTGCCAGCAGTGACTCCTCCGCAGGGGGCACAGATACGCAGTATTTT. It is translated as CASSDSSAGGTDTQYF.